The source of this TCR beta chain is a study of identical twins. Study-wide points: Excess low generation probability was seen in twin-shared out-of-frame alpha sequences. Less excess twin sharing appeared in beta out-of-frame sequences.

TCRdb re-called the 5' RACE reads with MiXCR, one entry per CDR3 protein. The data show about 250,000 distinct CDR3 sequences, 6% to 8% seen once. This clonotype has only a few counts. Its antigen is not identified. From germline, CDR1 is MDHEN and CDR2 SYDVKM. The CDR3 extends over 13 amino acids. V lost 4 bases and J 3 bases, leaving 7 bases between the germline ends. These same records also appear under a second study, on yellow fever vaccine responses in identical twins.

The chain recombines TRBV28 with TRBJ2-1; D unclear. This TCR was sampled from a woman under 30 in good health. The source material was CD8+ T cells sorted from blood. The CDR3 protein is CASSYRIYNEQFF. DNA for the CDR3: TGTGCCAGCAGTTACCGGATCTACAATGAGCAGTTCTTC.